A selection of T cell receptor beta chains follows, all from one sample in a study of beta chain features in type 1 diabetes. Clones were sequenced by immunoSEQ multiplex PCR, and TCRdb holds only the in-frame ones, with some missing. There are roughly 170,000 clones in the sample; about an eighth occur only once, and roughly 0.56% lies in the top ten. The sequenced sample consisted of central memory CD4+ T cells from blood. Receptors were obtained from a woman under 30 in good health. The CDR3 runs from the conserved cysteine through the conserved F or W. The D gene is left open where the match is weak. Clone size is stated in some rows and not others, as once, few, many or a class when expanded.

v_gene: TRBV19; len: 15; abundance: -; d_gene: -; j_gene: TRBJ1-4; CDR3nt: TGTGCCAGTAAACGGACAGAAAAAACTAATGAAAAACTGTTTTTT; CDR3aa: CASKRTEKTNEKLFF
v_gene: TRBV7-9; len: 13; abundance: few; d_gene: TRBD2; j_gene: TRBJ2-7; CDR3nt: TGTGCCAGCAGCCCGGATCTAGCGGACGAGCAGTACTTC; CDR3aa: CASSPDLADEQYF
v_gene: TRBV5-1; len: 15; abundance: -; d_gene: TRBD1; j_gene: TRBJ2-2; CDR3nt: TGCGCCAGCAGCGGGGACAGACCAAACACCGGGGAGCTGTTTTTT; CDR3aa: CASSGDRPNTGELFF
v_gene: TRBV29-1; len: 13; abundance: few; d_gene: TRBD1; j_gene: TRBJ2-3; CDR3nt: TGCAGCGGCCACAGGGGGAGCACAGATACGCAGTATTTT; CDR3aa: CSGHRGSTDTQYF
v_gene: TRBV5-1; len: 12; abundance: few; d_gene: -; j_gene: TRBJ2-1; CDR3nt: TGCGCCAGCAGCTTGGGCCCTAGGGAGCAGTTCTTC; CDR3aa: CASSLGPREQFF
v_gene: TRBV30; len: 15; abundance: few; d_gene: TRBD2; j_gene: TRBJ2-1; CDR3nt: TGTGCCTGGAGTGTAATAGCGGGAAGATACAATGAGCAGTTCTTC; CDR3aa: CAWSVIAGRYNEQFF
v_gene: TRBV5-1; len: 15; abundance: few; d_gene: -; j_gene: TRBJ2-1; CDR3nt: TGCGCCAGCAGCTTTGAAGTACCAGAGGGAAGTGAGCAGTTCTTC; CDR3aa: CASSFEVPEGSEQFF
v_gene: TRBV9; len: 16; abundance: -; d_gene: TRBD1; j_gene: TRBJ1-2; CDR3nt: TGTGCCAGCAGCGTAGCGACAGGGACCTCCGGCTATGGCTACACCTTC; CDR3aa: CASSVATGTSGYGYTF
v_gene: TRBV28; len: 14; abundance: -; d_gene: TRBD1; j_gene: TRBJ1-3; CDR3nt: TGTGCCAGCAGGGGACAGGGGATTGGAAACACCATATATTTT; CDR3aa: CASRGQGIGNTIYF
v_gene: TRBV29-1; len: 14; abundance: -; d_gene: -; j_gene: TRBJ2-3; CDR3nt: TGCAGCGTTTCCCAGGGAACTAGCACAGATACGCAGTATTTT; CDR3aa: CSVSQGTSTDTQYF
v_gene: TRBV18; len: 16; abundance: once; d_gene: TRBD2; j_gene: TRBJ2-5; CDR3nt: TGTGCCAGCTCACCAGAGGGACTAGCGGGCCAAGAGACCCAGTACTTC; CDR3aa: CASSPEGLAGQETQYF
v_gene: TRBV6-1; len: 15; abundance: -; d_gene: TRBD2; j_gene: TRBJ2-3; CDR3nt: TGTGCCAGCATGCCCCTCTCAGCGGGAGTAGGTACGCAGTATTTT; CDR3aa: CASMPLSAGVGTQYF
v_gene: TRBV5-4; len: 15; abundance: -; d_gene: -; j_gene: TRBJ1-1; CDR3nt: TGTGCCAGCAGCTCCGCGCGAAATCTGAACACTGAAGCTTTCTTT; CDR3aa: CASSSARNLNTEAFF
v_gene: TRBV4-2; len: 18; abundance: -; d_gene: TRBD2; j_gene: TRBJ2-5; CDR3nt: TGTGCCAGCAGCCAAGGGACTAGCGGGGGAGGAACAGGAGAGACCCAGTACTTC; CDR3aa: CASSQGTSGGGTGETQYF
v_gene: TRBV6-5; len: 13; abundance: -; d_gene: -; j_gene: TRBJ2-7; CDR3nt: TGTGCCAGTGGACGGGGTAGGCCCTACGAGCAGTACTTC; CDR3aa: CASGRGRPYEQYF
v_gene: TRBV5-1; len: 15; abundance: -; d_gene: -; j_gene: TRBJ1-1; CDR3nt: TGCGCCAGCAGCTTGGACAGGGTAACTAACACTGAAGCTTTCTTT; CDR3aa: CASSLDRVTNTEAFF
v_gene: TRBV7-9; len: 14; abundance: -; d_gene: TRBD1; j_gene: TRBJ1-5; CDR3nt: TGTGCCAGCAGCCCCGACAGGGGAGGTCAGCCCCAGCATTTT; CDR3aa: CASSPDRGGQPQHF
v_gene: TRBV28; len: 14; abundance: few; d_gene: TRBD1; j_gene: TRBJ2-1; CDR3nt: TGTGCCACTACACAGGGGGGAGCCTACAAGGAGCAGTTCTTC; CDR3aa: CATTQGGAYKEQFF
v_gene: TRBV30; len: 15; abundance: -; d_gene: TRBD2; j_gene: TRBJ2-7; CDR3nt: TGTGCCTGGAGTCTTGGCGGGAGTACCTCCTACGAGCAGTACTTC; CDR3aa: CAWSLGGSTSYEQYF
v_gene: TRBV11-2; len: 16; abundance: -; d_gene: TRBD2; j_gene: TRBJ2-3; CDR3nt: TGTGCCAGCAGCTTGGGGGTAGCGGGAGAGGGAGATACGCAGTATTTT; CDR3aa: CASSLGVAGEGDTQYF
v_gene: TRBV7-2; len: 16; abundance: -; d_gene: TRBD1; j_gene: TRBJ2-7; CDR3nt: TGTGCCAGCAGCTCTCCGCGGGACAGGGCTTCCTACGAGCAGTACTTC; CDR3aa: CASSSPRDRASYEQYF
v_gene: TRBV29-1; len: 13; abundance: few; d_gene: -; j_gene: TRBJ2-7; CDR3nt: TGCAGCGTCGCACAGGGTTGGTCGAACGAGCAGTACTTC; CDR3aa: CSVAQGWSNEQYF
v_gene: TRBV6-6; len: 12; abundance: -; d_gene: -; j_gene: TRBJ2-7; CDR3nt: TGTGCCAGCAGTCTACCCCAGGGTGAGCAGTACTTC; CDR3aa: CASSLPQGEQYF
v_gene: TRBV2; len: 14; abundance: -; d_gene: TRBD2; j_gene: TRBJ2-1; CDR3nt: TGTGCCAGTTCAAGGACTAGTTACTACAATGAGCAGTTCTTC; CDR3aa: CASSRTSYYNEQFF
v_gene: TRBV18; len: 16; abundance: few; d_gene: TRBD1; j_gene: TRBJ2-4; CDR3nt: TGTGCCAGCTCACCGGACAGGGAGAATTACAAAAACATTCAGTACTTC; CDR3aa: CASSPDRENYKNIQYF
v_gene: TRBV25-1; len: 15; abundance: -; d_gene: TRBD2; j_gene: TRBJ2-2; CDR3nt: TGTGCCAGCAGTGATGGGGGGGGGAACACCGGGGAGCTGTTTTTT; CDR3aa: CASSDGGGNTGELFF
v_gene: TRBV30; len: 13; abundance: few; d_gene: -; j_gene: TRBJ1-1; CDR3nt: TGTGCCTGGAGTATGACACACAACACTGAAGCTTTCTTT; CDR3aa: CAWSMTHNTEAFF
v_gene: TRBV2; len: 16; abundance: few; d_gene: TRBD1; j_gene: TRBJ1-5; CDR3nt: TGTGCCAGCAGCGACCCGACAGGGGAATTCAATCAGCCCCAGCATTTT; CDR3aa: CASSDPTGEFNQPQHF
v_gene: TRBV6-5; len: 13; abundance: few; d_gene: -; j_gene: TRBJ2-7; CDR3nt: TGTGCCAGCAGTGGACAGCTACTCTACGAGCAGTACTTC; CDR3aa: CASSGQLLYEQYF
v_gene: TRBV5-1; len: 15; abundance: few; d_gene: -; j_gene: TRBJ1-5; CDR3nt: TGCGCCAGCAGGCTAGACCCTTATAGCAATCAGCCCCAGCATTTT; CDR3aa: CASRLDPYSNQPQHF
v_gene: TRBV14; len: 13; abundance: -; d_gene: TRBD1; j_gene: TRBJ2-5; CDR3nt: TGTGCCAGCAGCCAGTACAGGGGGCAGACCCAGTACTTC; CDR3aa: CASSQYRGQTQYF
v_gene: TRBV27; len: 15; abundance: -; d_gene: TRBD1; j_gene: TRBJ1-1; CDR3nt: TGTGCCAGCAGAAGGACAGGGGGCTTGAACACTGAAGCTTTCTTT; CDR3aa: CASRRTGGLNTEAFF
v_gene: TRBV5-5; len: 14; abundance: -; d_gene: -; j_gene: TRBJ2-5; CDR3nt: TGTGCCAGCAGCTTCGTCCAGGGTAAAGAGACCCAGTACTTC; CDR3aa: CASSFVQGKETQYF
v_gene: TRBV25-1; len: 15; abundance: -; d_gene: -; j_gene: TRBJ2-7; CDR3nt: TGTGCCAGCAGTGCCCTCCGGGGAACGATCGACGAGCAGTACTTC; CDR3aa: CASSALRGTIDEQYF
v_gene: TRBV5-4; len: 15; abundance: few; d_gene: TRBD2; j_gene: TRBJ2-3; CDR3nt: TGTGCCAGCAGCTTGGGCGGGAGCGGGGCAGATACGCAGTATTTT; CDR3aa: CASSLGGSGADTQYF
v_gene: TRBV6-1; len: 13; abundance: -; d_gene: TRBD1; j_gene: TRBJ1-5; CDR3nt: TGTGCCAGCACCGAAGACAGGGGCCTCCCCCAGCATTTT; CDR3aa: CASTEDRGLPQHF
v_gene: TRBV5-1; len: 15; abundance: few; d_gene: TRBD2; j_gene: TRBJ2-1; CDR3nt: TGCGCCAGCAGCTTTAGCGGGAGAGTGGACAATGAGCAGTTCTTC; CDR3aa: CASSFSGRVDNEQFF
v_gene: TRBV28; len: 12; abundance: few; d_gene: TRBD2; j_gene: TRBJ2-7; CDR3nt: TGTGCCAGCAATTTTAGCGGGAGGGAGAAGTACTTC; CDR3aa: CASNFSGREKYF
v_gene: TRBV28; len: 16; abundance: -; d_gene: TRBD2; j_gene: TRBJ2-1; CDR3nt: TGTGCCAGCGTCGGTGGTAGCGGGAGTTATCGCCCGGAGCAGTTCTTC; CDR3aa: CASVGGSGSYRPEQFF
v_gene: TRBV7-3; len: 15; abundance: -; d_gene: -; j_gene: TRBJ2-2; CDR3nt: TGTGCCAGCAGCCTCTGGTCCCCCCCGGCCGGGGAGCTGTTTTTT; CDR3aa: CASSLWSPPAGELFF
v_gene: TRBV18; len: 15; abundance: few; d_gene: -; j_gene: TRBJ1-4; CDR3nt: TGTGCCAGCTCACCACCGGGGGGGCAGGATGAAAAACTGTTTTTT; CDR3aa: CASSPPGGQDEKLFF
v_gene: TRBV18; len: 17; abundance: -; d_gene: TRBD1; j_gene: TRBJ1-2; CDR3nt: TGTGCCAGCTCACCATCCGGGACAGGGGGACGAACGGATGGCTACACCTTC; CDR3aa: CASSPSGTGGRTDGYTF
v_gene: TRBV5-1; len: 15; abundance: -; d_gene: -; j_gene: TRBJ2-7; CDR3nt: TGCGCCAGCAGCTCGACCGGACAGAGCTCCTACGAGCAGTACTTC; CDR3aa: CASSSTGQSSYEQYF
v_gene: TRBV5-4; len: 16; abundance: -; d_gene: TRBD2; j_gene: TRBJ2-2; CDR3nt: TGTGCCAGCAGCTCAGGGACTAGCGGGAACACCGGGGAGCTGTTTTTT; CDR3aa: CASSSGTSGNTGELFF